This TCR beta chain was captured by sequencing in a study of cytomegalovirus exposure and HLA in healthy donors. Study summary: Within the Caucasian-associated ancestry cluster were roughly 81% of the 300 to 450 genotyped donors.

The V gene's germline CDR1 is SGDLS and CDR2 YYNGEE. V was clipped by 4 bases and J by 13 bases, with 12 bases between them. CDR3 length equals 11 residues. The primer mix had 60 Vbeta and 13 Jbeta primers. Here immunoSEQ multiplex PCR was the method, and the copy in TCRdb shows in-frame clones only, minus some. In the table there are 150,000 to 200,000 clones, about 75% of which are singletons. A remark on this clone: Its antigen is as yet unknown.

Study-wide results and limits: Reportedly, TCR beta sequences accurately predicted HLA-A and HLA-B alleles in most subjects. A few V segments could not be told apart, such as TRBV6-2 and TRBV6-3, and were left out.

This receptor was identified in a female donor in good health and CMV-seronegative. The genes are TRBV9 and TRBJ2-1; D is unclear. The sample was PBMCs. In DNA form, the CDR3 reads TGTGCCAGCAGCTCAGACTTAGCCCAGTTCTTC. Translation gives CASSSDLAQFF. Complete variable domain (other parts from reference TRBV9 and TRBJ2-1): DSGVTQTPKHLITATGQRVTLRCSPRSGDLSVYWYQQSLDQGLQFLIQYYNGEERAKGNILERFSAQQFPDLHSELNLSSLELGDSALYFCASSSDLAQFFGPGTRLTVL.